This record concerns one T cell receptor (beta chain) sequence. Its antigen remains unidentified. The method, 5' RACE with UMI labels, was used to prepare the TRB cDNA libraries. TCRdb re-analyzed the 5' RACE reads; it lists each CDR3 protein once, without DNA. The sample features 150,000 or so distinct CDR3 sequences, with under 0.5% in its top ten. This sample is drawn from a study of CXCR3-negative and CXCR3-positive naive CD8 T cells. Study observations and caveats: TRB CDR3s of CXCR3-positive naive cells were more hydrophobic than those of CXCR3-negative naive cells. No difference in surface CD5 was seen between naive subsets, and TCR strength was inferred from TRB CDR3 properties. In naive cells, CXCR3-negative and CXCR3-positive subsets had similar TRBV-TRBJ usage; memory cells differed.

The study sorted every CD8+ T cell subset in triplicate at 300,000 cells each. CD45RO-CCR7+CD27+CD95- was the phenotype of naive CD8+ T cells. The CDR3 runs 15 residues. CDR1 is SGHTA, CDR2 FQGTGA, per germline. The source is a human donor in good health. Some clones in this sample may be carry-over from other donors' samples. Sequenced input: naive CXCR3+ CD8+ T cells from blood. Subset meaning: CD45RO-CCR7+CD27+CD95- naive CD8+ T cells expressing CXCR3 (TNR3+). The V call is TRBV7-3, the J call TRBJ2-1; the TCRdb D gene call, TRBD1, has no DNA to confirm it. CDR3 in amino acids: CASSLLGQGPSEQFF.